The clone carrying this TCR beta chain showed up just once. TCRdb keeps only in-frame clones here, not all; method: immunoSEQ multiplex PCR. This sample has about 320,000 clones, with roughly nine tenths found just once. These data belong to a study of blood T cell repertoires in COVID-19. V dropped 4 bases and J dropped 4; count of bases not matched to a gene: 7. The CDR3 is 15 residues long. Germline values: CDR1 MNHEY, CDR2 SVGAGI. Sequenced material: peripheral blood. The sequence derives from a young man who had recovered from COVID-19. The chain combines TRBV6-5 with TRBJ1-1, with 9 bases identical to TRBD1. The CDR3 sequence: CASSFTGGALTEAFF. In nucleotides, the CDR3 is TGTGCCAGCAGTTTTACAGGGGGCGCGCTCACTGAAGCTTTCTTT.